Included here is one TCR beta chain sequence, with context. TCRdb keeps only in-frame clones here, not all; method: immunoSEQ multiplex PCR. The sample contains under 450,000 clones, approximately 93% of which appear only once. This sample was included in a study of blood T cell repertoires in COVID-19. Germline CDR1 and CDR2: SGHDN and FVKESK. The CDR3 is made up of 16 amino acids. Trimming cost V 1 base and J 0 bases; bases outside gene matches: 5. Source material: PBMCs or T cells enriched from blood (not recorded which). This sequence originates from a woman in her thirties or forties who had been exposed to COVID-19. The chain joins TRBV14 to TRBJ2-7, with 8 bases lining up with TRBD1. In DNA form, the CDR3 reads TGTGCCAGCAGCCAAGTCGGAACAGGGGGCTCCTACGAGCAGTACTTC. Amino acid sequence: CASSQVGTGGSYEQYF.